A selection of T cell receptor beta chains follows, all from one sample in a study of T cell responses to AZD1222 COVID-19 vaccine. Generated by immunoSEQ multiplex PCR, the TCRdb table keeps only in-frame clones and is missing some. Among about 150,000 clones, 85% to 90% were seen once, and the ten largest hold 1.9%. The specimen comprised peripheral blood, sampled on day 0 of AZD1222 vaccination. The receptor set was obtained from an adult in good health. CDR3s include the opening cysteine and the closing phenylalanine or tryptophan. Each record gives: V gene, D gene, clone size, J gene, CDR3 protein, CDR3 DNA. A D gene is named only where the DNA matches it firmly. Only some rows state a clone size, as once, few, many or a class for expanded clones.

>TRBV5-1|NA|NA|TRBJ1-2
CASSPRVGTINGYTF
TGCGCCAGCAGCCCCAGGGTTGGCACTATTAATGGCTACACCTTC
>TRBV5-1|TRBD2|NA|TRBJ2-1
CASSLGIVGLAGDNEQFF
TGCGCCAGCAGCTTGGGTATTGTAGGCCTAGCGGGTGACAATGAGCAGTTCTTC
>TRBV29-1|NA|NA|TRBJ2-6
CSVALSGANVLTF
TGCAGCGTGGCCCTATCTGGGGCCAACGTCCTGACTTTC
>TRBV5-4|NA|NA|TRBJ1-1
CASSLTGLGTEAFF
TGTGCCAGCAGCTTAACAGGGCTGGGGACTGAAGCTTTCTTT
>TRBV9|NA|NA|TRBJ1-6
CASSSGAPYNSPLHF
TGTGCCAGCAGTTCGGGGGCACCCTATAATTCACCCCTCCACTTT
>TRBV6-2/TRBV6-3|TRBD2|NA|TRBJ2-7
CASSSTSGGSYEQYF
TGTGCCAGCAGCTCTACTAGCGGGGGGTCCTACGAGCAGTACTTC
>TRBV29-1|NA|NA|TRBJ1-4
CSVYQPGNEKLFF
TGCAGCGTCTACCAACCGGGTAATGAAAAACTGTTTTTT
>TRBV7-9|TRBD1|NA|TRBJ1-6
CASSLQGGGYNSPLHF
TGTGCCAGCAGCCTTCAAGGGGGCGGGTATAATTCACCCCTCCACTTT
>TRBV18|NA|once|TRBJ1-1
CASSRNQANTEAFF
TGTGCCAGCTCAAGGAATCAGGCGAACACTGAAGCTTTCTTT
>TRBV19|TRBD1|NA|TRBJ1-5
CASRTTGVGLSNQPQHF
TGTGCCAGTAGGACGACAGGGGTAGGTCTAAGCAATCAGCCCCAGCATTTT
>TRBV6-5|NA|NA|TRBJ1-2
CASSYSTGNYGYTF
TGTGCCAGCAGTTACTCGACGGGGAACTATGGCTACACCTTC
>TRBV6-5|NA|NA|TRBJ1-1
CASSYPRGANTEAFF
TGTGCCAGCAGTTACCCCAGAGGAGCGAACACTGAAGCTTTCTTT
>TRBV7-8|TRBD1|NA|TRBJ1-2
CASSARTGGVYGYTF
TGTGCCAGCAGCGCCCGGACAGGGGGTGTCTATGGCTACACCTTC
>TRBV24-1|NA|NA|TRBJ2-2
CATSETGRYTGELFF
TGTGCCACCAGTGAGACCGGCAGGTACACCGGGGAGCTGTTTTTT
>TRBV15|TRBD1|NA|TRBJ1-5
CATSRGQGARNQPQHF
TGTGCCACCAGCAGAGGACAGGGGGCCCGCAATCAGCCCCAGCATTTT
>TRBV11-3|NA|once|TRBJ2-7
CASSLERGGGDYEQYF
TGTGCCAGCAGCTTAGAAAGGGGGGGAGGAGACTACGAGCAGTACTTC
>TRBV28|TRBD1|NA|TRBJ1-1
CATYRGMNTEAFF
TGTGCCACATACAGGGGGATGAACACTGAAGCTTTCTTT
>TRBV28|NA|NA|TRBJ2-1
CASSLFGGAEQFF
TGTGCCAGCAGTTTATTTGGCGGGGCTGAGCAGTTCTTC
>TRBV15|TRBD1|NA|TRBJ2-7
CATSREGTGTGSYEQYF
TGTGCCACCAGCAGAGAGGGGACCGGGACAGGATCCTACGAGCAGTACTTC
>TRBV4-3|TRBD1|NA|TRBJ1-6
CASSQDAVQDREYAFALHF
TGCGCCAGCAGCCAAGATGCCGTTCAGGACAGGGAATACGCCTTCGCCCTCCACTTT
>TRBV2|NA|NA|TRBJ1-2
CASTERGGGNYGYTF
TGTGCCAGCACCGAAAGGGGGGGAGGGAACTATGGCTACACCTTC
>TRBV18|NA|NA|TRBJ1-2
CASSRREGGYTF
TGTGCCAGCTCACGACGGGAGGGCGGCTACACCTTC
>TRBV11-3|TRBD2|NA|TRBJ2-1
CASSPQGAGGSHEQFF
TGTGCCAGCAGCCCCCAGGGAGCGGGAGGGTCACATGAGCAGTTCTTC
>TRBV7-9|TRBD1|NA|TRBJ1-1
CASSRNRGTTEAFF
TGTGCCAGCAGTCGAAACAGGGGTACCACTGAAGCTTTCTTT
>TRBV11-2|NA|NA|TRBJ1-5
CASSLATVNYQPQHF
TGTGCCAGCAGCTTAGCGACAGTCAATTATCAGCCCCAGCATTTT
>TRBV4-1|NA|NA|TRBJ1-3
CASSQDQGPAAGNTIYF
TGCGCCAGCAGCCAAGACCAGGGACCCGCTGCTGGAAACACCATATATTTT
>TRBV2|NA|NA|TRBJ1-4
CASSDPGTEKLFF
TGTGCCAGCAGTGACCCCGGGACAGAAAAACTGTTTTTT
>TRBV2|NA|NA|TRBJ2-7
CASTDSAYEQYF
TGTGCCAGCACGGACAGCGCCTACGAGCAGTACTTC
>TRBV3-1/TRBV3-2|NA|NA|TRBJ1-1
CASSQVRGETEAFF
TGTGCCAGCAGCCAAGTCAGAGGGGAGACTGAAGCTTTCTTT
>TRBV5-4|NA|NA|TRBJ1-1
CASSWGGAYTEAFF
TGTGCCAGCAGCTGGGGTGGGGCATACACTGAAGCTTTCTTT
>TRBV28|NA|NA|TRBJ1-5
CASSSHQPQHF
TGTGCCAGCAGTTCACATCAGCCCCAGCATTTT
>TRBV7-3|NA|few|TRBJ1-5
CASSLKGDRYNQPQHF
TGTGCCAGCAGCTTAAAGGGCGACAGATACAATCAGCCCCAGCATTTT
>TRBV11-2|NA|once|TRBJ1-2
CASSLNEVNYGYTF
TGTGCCAGCAGCTTAAACGAAGTTAACTATGGCTACACCTTC
>TRBV19|NA|NA|TRBJ1-2
CASSPGHLFYGYTF
TGTGCCAGTAGTCCGGGACATCTTTTCTATGGCTACACCTTC
>TRBV19|TRBD1|once|TRBJ2-2
CASSLGQPTGELFF
TGTGCCAGTAGTTTGGGACAGCCCACCGGGGAGCTGTTTTTT
>TRBV5-4|TRBD1|once|TRBJ1-1
CASSTRGHGNTEAFF
TGTGCCAGCAGCACTAGGGGGCACGGGAACACTGAAGCTTTCTTT
>TRBV18|NA|NA|TRBJ1-6
CASSPDISGRPLHF
TGTGCCAGCTCACCCGACATTTCCGGGAGACCCCTCCACTTT
>TRBV28|NA|NA|TRBJ2-1
CASSALRGGAGNEQFF
TGTGCCAGCAGTGCTCTCCGAGGGGGCGCGGGAAATGAGCAGTTCTTC
>TRBV4-1|NA|NA|TRBJ1-2
CASSAASSVKGLWGYTF
TGCGCCAGCAGCGCAGCCTCGTCTGTTAAGGGACTATGGGGCTACACCTTC
>TRBV5-1|TRBD1|NA|TRBJ2-3
CASSLGQGHTDTQYF
TGCGCCAGCAGCTTGGGACAGGGGCACACAGATACGCAGTATTTT
>TRBV19|TRBD1|NA|TRBJ1-4
CASRKVTGGDEKLFF
TGTGCCAGTAGAAAGGTGACAGGGGGCGATGAAAAACTGTTTTTT
>TRBV7-3|NA|once|TRBJ1-1
CASSLQANTEAFF
TGTGCCAGCAGCTTACAGGCAAACACTGAAGCTTTCTTT
>TRBV28|TRBD1|NA|TRBJ2-7
CASSPLGTELYEQYF
TGTGCCAGCAGCCCCCTAGGGACAGAACTTTACGAGCAGTACTTC
>TRBV28|TRBD1|NA|TRBJ1-4
CASSTDRGLGEKLFF
TGTGCCAGCAGTACGGACAGGGGGCTAGGCGAAAAACTGTTTTTT
>TRBV30|TRBD1|NA|TRBJ1-2
CARRQGGYGYTF
TGTGCCCGTAGACAGGGCGGCTATGGCTACACCTTC
>TRBV5-4|NA|NA|TRBJ1-1
CASSLVPSGNTEAFF
TGTGCCAGCAGCTTGGTACCTTCGGGGAACACTGAAGCTTTCTTT
>TRBV10-3|NA|NA|TRBJ1-1
CAISDGREPEAFF
TGTGCCATCAGTGATGGGAGGGAGCCCGAAGCTTTCTTT
>TRBV7-2|NA|NA|TRBJ1-1
CASSFGDPNTEAFF
TGTGCCAGCAGCTTCGGGGATCCGAACACTGAAGCTTTCTTT
>TRBV7-9|NA|NA|TRBJ2-7
CASRFGREISYEQYF
TGTGCCAGCAGGTTCGGACGGGAGATATCCTACGAGCAGTACTTC
>TRBV18|NA|NA|TRBJ2-2
CASSPKATGELFF
TGTGCCAGCTCACCGAAGGCCACCGGGGAGCTGTTTTTT